One and the same sample provided the 25 T cell receptor beta chains below, sequenced in a study of T-cell reconstitution after alpha-beta-depleted transplantation in children. Library preparation (for TCRbeta) was performed with unique molecular identifiers. MiXCR, run by TCRdb on the PCR reads, gives a single entry per CDR3 protein. The profile covers about 610,000 distinct CDR3 sequences, with 10% to 13% appearing a single time and roughly 4% taken by the ten largest. The source was PBMCs from the stem cell graft donor, collected from the stem cell graft. These receptors all stem from a human donor who donated a stem cell graft to a child with acute myeloid leukemia.

V is TRBV28 and J is TRBJ2-7, with no clear D. Trimming stripped 7 bases from V and 9 bases from J, with 13 bases between. Germline CDR1 reads MDHEN; CDR2 reads SYDVKM. The CDR3 totals 11 residues. CDR3 loop: CASNHLKGQYF. The CDR3 DNA reads as TGTGCCAGCAACCATCTCAAAGGGCAGTACTTC.

This clonotype was picked up a small number of times. This sequence joins TRBV5-6 and TRBJ2-5, with 9 positions matching TRBD2. The CDR3 extends over 16 amino acids. CDR1 and CDR2 from the germline V gene are SGHDT and YYEEEE. With V trimmed by 0 bases and J by 4 bases, 7 bases remained unmatched. CDR3 sequence (DNA): TGTGCCAGCAGCTTGGGACTAGCGGTCCTCACAGAGACCCAGTACTTC. Translated, it gives CASSLGLAVLTETQYF. Filled out from reference TRBV5-6 and TRBJ2-5, the complete variable domain reads DAGVTQSPTHLIKTRGQQVTLRCSPKSGHDTVSWYQQALGQGPQFIFQYYEEEERQRGNFPDRFSGHQFPNYSSELNVNALLLGDSALYLCASSLGLAVLTETQYFGPGTRLLVL.

This clonotype was recorded many times. This chain joins TRBV6-5 and TRBJ2-7; a weak D match, TRBD2 (5 bases). Trimming removed 0 bases at V and 6 bases at J, with 12 bases between. Germline values: CDR1 MNHEY, CDR2 SVGAGI. CDR3 length equals 14 residues. This CDR3 reads CASSYSGVPSEQYF. Here the CDR3 DNA reads TGTGCCAGCAGTTACTCGGGAGTCCCCAGCGAGCAGTACTTC.

This clonotype came up many times. CDR3 bases: TGTGCCAGCAGCACGCCGGGACAGGGTGTAAAGCAGTACTTC. Amino acids: CASSTPGQGVKQYF. This chain uses TRBV12-3 or TRBV12-4 with TRBJ2-7; 9 bases are a match to TRBD1. This CDR3 is 14 amino acids long. V dropped 6 bases and J dropped 8; count of bases not matched to a gene: 11.

This clonotype has more than one count but fewer than ten. This chain connects TRBV10-3 to TRBJ2-1, with 7 positions matching TRBD2. CDR1 and CDR2 from the germline V gene are ENHRY and SYGVKD. The CDR3 consists of 15 residues. The V and J ends lost 2 bases and 3 bases, in that order; junction bases with no gene match: 4. CDR3 coding DNA: TGTGCCATCAGTGAGCAGGTAGCGGGCTACAATGAGCAGTTCTTC. It translates to CAISEQVAGYNEQFF.

This clonotype was seen many times. This sequence joins TRBV20-1 and TRBJ2-5, with 16 bases lining up with TRBD2. The CDR3 runs to 18 residues. Per the germline V gene, CDR1 is DFQATT and CDR2 is SNEGSKA (reference sequence). The V segment lost 5 bases and the J segment 4 bases; nucleotides outside the gene matches: 13. CDR3: CSAPEGTSGRGGRETQYF. As DNA, the CDR3 is TGCAGTGCTCCCGAAGGGACTAGCGGGAGGGGGGGCCGAGAGACCCAGTACTTC.

The genes are TRBV5-1 and TRBJ2-1, with D perhaps TRBD1 (5 bases). Per the germline V gene, CDR1 is SGHRS and CDR2 is YFSETQ. The CDR3 spans 15 residues. Trimming stripped 0 bases from V and 5 bases from J, with 12 bases between. The CDR3 sequence is CASSLGAGIHNEQFF. The CDR3, as DNA: TGCGCCAGCAGCTTGGGGGCAGGGATACACAATGAGCAGTTCTTC.

As to this clonotype: One end of the junction fails to match germline, which may point to a read error. The chain couples TRBV20-1 to TRBJ2-5, with TRBD2 matching over 7 bases. The CDR3 totals 15 residues. Germline values: CDR1 DFQATT, CDR2 SNEGSKA (reference sequence). The chain's CDR3 is CSARDLKRAGEAQYF. CDR3 coding DNA: TGCAGTGCTAGAGATCTTAAGAGGGCGGGAGAGGCCCAGTACTTC.

This clonotype was seen at least ten times. The CDR3 is CASSLGTNNEQFF. CDR3 coding DNA: TGCGCCAGCAGCTTGGGGACCAACAATGAGCAGTTCTTC. The chain employs TRBV5-1 and TRBJ2-1; D is ambiguous. The germline V gene encodes CDR1 SGHRS and CDR2 YFSETQ. Trimming removed 0 bases at V and 5 bases at J, with 6 bases between. The CDR3 is made up of 13 amino acids.

The chain employs TRBV12-3 or TRBV12-4 and TRBJ2-7, with D possibly matching TRBD2 (6 bases). Deletions cut 6 bases from V and 1 base from J, with 13 bases between. The CDR3 covers 14 residues. CDR3 nucleotides: TGTGCCAGCAGCCCCGGGGAGGCTTCCTACGAGCAGTACTTC. Its translation: CASSPGEASYEQYF.

The chain links TRBV5-1 to TRBJ1-1; 9 nucleotides match TRBD1. Germline lookup yields CDR1 SGHRS and CDR2 YFSETQ. V lost 4 bases and J lost 4; bases outside the gene matches: 8. The CDR3 consists of 15 residues. CDR3 loop: CASSAQQGASTEAFF. The DNA of the CDR3 is TGCGCCAGCAGCGCTCAACAGGGGGCTAGCACTGAAGCTTTCTTT.

The chain uses TRBV7-2 and TRBJ2-1, with D possibly being TRBD2 (6 bases). Germline lookup yields CDR1 SGHTA and CDR2 FQGNSA. Trimming left V 1 base short and J 3 bases short, with 13 bases between. The CDR3 length is 16 residues. CDR3 region: CASSLGGGVVYNEQFF. DNA for the CDR3: TGTGCCAGCAGCTTAGGTGGCGGGGTGGTCTACAATGAGCAGTTCTTC.

CDR3 DNA sequence: TGTGCCAGCAGTAGCCCTAGCGGGATCAATACGCAGTATTTT. As protein: CASSSPSGINTQYF. The rearrangement uses TRBV2 and TRBJ2-3; 9 bases are shared with TRBD2. Germline CDR1 SNHLY, CDR2 FYNNEI. The CDR3 consists of 14 residues. Trimming at V came to 5 bases and at J to 7 bases, leaving 7 bases not matched to a gene.

This clonotype was seen a few times. This sequence joins TRBV20-1 and TRBJ2-3; 11 nucleotides agree with TRBD2. V was clipped by 5 bases and J by 5 bases; unmatched bases: 6. Germline V gene sequence: CDR1 DFQATT, CDR2 SNEGSKA (reference sequence). The CDR3 loop spans 14 amino acids. CDR3 sequence (DNA): TGCAGTGCTGGTAGCGGGAGGGGGGGAGATACGCAGTATTTT. This codes for CSAGSGRGGDTQYF.

This clonotype was counted many times. This chain connects TRBV7-3 to TRBJ2-3; weak D call: TRBD2 (6 bases). This CDR3 has 14 amino acids. Germline V lookup: CDR1 SGHTA, CDR2 FQGTGA. V shed 6 bases and J shed 4 bases, with 14 bases lying between them. CDR3: CASSPGGSADTQYF. The CDR3 DNA reads as TGTGCCAGCAGTCCCGGAGGGAGTGCAGATACGCAGTATTTT.

The gene calls are TRBV7-6 and TRBJ2-5; 12 bases are a match to TRBD2. This CDR3 has 17 amino acids. Germline trimming cut 7 bases from V and 5 bases from J; bases unmatched to any gene: 14. The germline gives CDR1 SGHVS, CDR2 FNYEAQ. The CDR3: CASKTSGSSRPQETQYF. CDR3 DNA sequence: TGTGCCAGCAAGACTAGCGGGAGCTCACGACCTCAGGAGACCCAGTACTTC. Full variable domain (rest looked up from reference TRBV7-6 and TRBJ2-5): GAGVSQSPRYKVTKRGQDVALRCDPISGHVSLYWYRQALGQGPEFLTYFNYEAQQDKSGLPNDRFSAERPEGSISTLTIQRTEQRDSAMYRCASKTSGSSRPQETQYFGPGTRLLVL.

This clonotype was recorded at least ten times. The chain recombines TRBV20-1 with TRBJ1-5; D remains ambiguous. The ends were cut back, 0 bases at V and 2 bases at J, with 8 bases in the middle. The CDR3 covers 14 residues. CDR1 is DFQATT and CDR2 is SNEGSKA in the germline V gene (reference sequence). The CDR3 DNA sequence: TGCAGTGCTAGAGATTGGCGGGGCAATCAGCCCCAGCATTTT. Encoded protein: CSARDWRGNQPQHF.

This clonotype was counted many times. This chain uses TRBV9 with TRBJ1-1; D might be TRBD1 (5 bases). Per the germline V gene, CDR1 is SGDLS and CDR2 is YYNGEE. The V gene lost 0 bases and the J gene lost 6 bases, with 21 bases spanning the gap. This CDR3 has 17 amino acids. The CDR3, as DNA: TGTGCCAGCAGCGTAGCCGGGACTACCATTTCGGTCGCTGAAGCTTTCTTT. Translated: CASSVAGTTISVAEAFF.

There are many counts of this clonotype. The V gene is TRBV11-2, the J gene TRBJ2-1, with a weak D call TRBD2 (6 bases). CDR1 and CDR2 from the germline V gene are SGHAT and FQNNGV. The CDR3 extends over 15 amino acids. V dropped 5 bases and J dropped 9 bases, with 20 bases sitting between them. In DNA form, the CDR3 reads TGTGCCAGCAGCCCTGGGACTCGACCGAACAGTGAGCAGTTCTTC. As protein: CASSPGTRPNSEQFF. The complete variable domain, with remaining parts taken from reference TRBV11-2 and TRBJ2-1, reads EAGVAQSPRYKIIEKRQSVAFWCNPISGHATLYWYQQILGQGPKLLIQFQNNGVVDDSQLPKDRFSAERLKGVDSTLKIQPAKLEDSAVYLCASSPGTRPNSEQFFGPGTRLTVL.

The rearrangement uses TRBV5-1 and TRBJ2-5; TRBD2 agrees at 10 bases. CDR3 length: 18 residues. V lost 4 bases and J lost 5; bases outside the gene matches: 17. Per germline, CDR1 SGHRS and CDR2 YFSETQ. CDR3 loop: CASSGRLAGPGGSETQYF. The DNA for the CDR3 is TGCGCCAGCAGCGGCCGACTAGCGGGCCCCGGGGGTTCGGAGACCCAGTACTTC.

This clonotype appeared a few times. The chain couples TRBV20-1 to TRBJ2-7; D is ambiguous. Germline V gene data show CDR1 as DFQATT and CDR2 as SNEGSKA (reference sequence). The V gene lost 2 bases and the J gene lost 6 bases, with 5 bases spanning the gap. The CDR3 runs 10 residues. This CDR3 is CSARTIEQYF. The CDR3, as DNA: TGCAGTGCTAGAACCATCGAGCAGTACTTC.

In its sample, this clonotype was seen many times. The V call is TRBV14, the J call TRBJ2-7; TRBD1 matches at 9 bases. There are 18 residues in the CDR3. Germline CDR1 is SGHDN and CDR2 is FVKESK. V was pared by 2 bases and J by 3 bases, with 14 bases of the junction left unmatched. The CDR3 spells CASSQTGVSGQGFYEQYF. CDR3 nucleotides: TGTGCCAGCAGCCAAACGGGGGTTTCGGGACAGGGCTTCTACGAGCAGTACTTC.

This clonotype was detected a few times. J is TRBJ2-3 and V is TRBV29-1; weak D call: TRBD1 (5 bases). The V gene's germline CDR1 is SQVTM and CDR2 ANQGSEA. V was cut by 7 bases and J by 6 bases, with 11 bases left in between. This CDR3 comprises 11 residues. The CDR3 loop reads CSDSTDDTQYF. The CDR3 region has the DNA TGCAGCGACTCGACAGACGATACGCAGTATTTT.

This clonotype has only a few counts. The V call is TRBV6-1, the J call TRBJ1-6, with TRBD1 identical over 7 bases. The trim removed 6 bases at V and 10 bases at J, leaving 12 bases unmatched. This CDR3 spans 15 amino acids. Germline V gene sequence: CDR1 MNHNS, CDR2 SASEGT. The CDR3 loop is CASSRNRGGQSPLHF. CDR3 coding DNA: TGTGCCAGCAGCCGAAACAGGGGAGGGCAATCACCCCTCCACTTT.

The V and J genes are TRBV27 and TRBJ1-5; D unresolved. This CDR3 spans 8 amino acids. V lost 10 bases and J 9 bases, leaving 4 bases between the germline ends. Germline V CDR1 and CDR2: MNHEY, SMNVEV (reference sequence). Here the CDR3 DNA reads TGTGCCACCAGGCCCCAGCATTTT. This sequence encodes CATRPQHF.